This T cell receptor (beta chain) was captured by sequencing in a study of OX40 agonist ivuxolimab in advanced cancers. Describing the broader study: The costimulatory receptor OX40 (CD134) was targeted by ivuxolimab, a fully human IgG2 agonistic monoclonal antibody. Intravenous ivuxolimab was administered to patients every 2 weeks at six dose levels: 0.01, 0.1, 0.3, 1.5, 3 and 10 mg/kg. Of the roughly 53 patients in dose escalation, about 20 had hepatocellular carcinoma, approximately 15 had melanoma, 9 had renal cell carcinoma and 9 had head and neck cancer. A male proportion of approximately 83% and a mean age of about 60 years, ranging from about 20 to 80, were recorded for the dose-escalation cohort. Prior anti-PD-1, anti-PD-L1 or anti-CTLA-4 therapy was permitted, and checkpoint inhibitors had been received by roughly 40% of dose-escalation patients. Partial responses occurred in three dose-escalation patients: two with cutaneous melanoma and one with hepatocellular carcinoma. The point of sequencing TCRbeta in the periphery was to test whether ivuxolimab changed TCR sequence diversity and drove clonal T-cell expansion. The paper covers the monotherapy dose-escalation part of the phase I ivuxolimab trial, which included N ≈ 57 patients.

Summary of the overall study and its limitations: Partial responders in the 0.1-3.0 mg/kg groups had among the lowest normalized peripheral clonal expansion, especially among CD8+ T cells. Clonal expansion of both CD4+ and CD8+ blood T cells was observed from baseline to week 6 at doses 0.1 to 3.0 mg/kg. Which antigens the clonally expanded peripheral T cells were specific for was not determined. On average, CD8+ T cells showed more expanded clones than CD4+ T cells after ivuxolimab. Low levels of normalized T-cell clonal expansion were also seen in some patients who did not respond.

With regard to this clone: Its antigen remains undetermined. Nothing much larger sits one base from this clone, and base qualities are not available.

Genomic DNA was isolated from the sorted cells so that the TCRbeta CDR3 region could be sequenced. The immunoSEQ Assay was used to sequence the TCRbeta CDR3 regions. TCRdb obtained this table from immuneACCESS and retained in-frame rearrangements with V and J assigned. These tables miss some clones; where compared with another copy, unresolved V genes account for less than half of the shortfall, and the remainder is unexplained. A total of 40,000 to 45,000 clones appear in this sample, about 82% of them only once. The ten biggest clones cover 21% of the sample. Patients with a history of autoimmune disease or receiving systemic immunosuppression were excluded from the trial. In every dose cohort, peripheral blood was drawn for TCR sequencing at baseline, cycle 4 day 1, and cycle 7 day 1. The samples were taken from a phase I, first-in-human, multicenter, open-label dose-escalation trial of ivuxolimab. The trial enrolled adults with locally advanced or metastatic head and neck squamous cell, hepatocellular, melanoma or renal cell carcinoma. Before TCR sequencing, CD4+ T cells and CD8+ T cells were sorted from peripheral blood as separate populations.

This specimen was CD4+ or CD8+ T cells sorted from blood, taken in a trial of the OX40 agonist ivuxolimab. This sequence originates from an adult with an advanced solid tumor such as melanoma, head and neck, liver or kidney cancer.

In nucleotide form, the sequence is TGTGCCAGCAGCGCCGCTGGGGGGACCACAGATACGCAGTATTTT. It specifies CASSAAGGTTDTQYF. The sequence joins TRBV9 to TRBJ2-3; a tentative D match to TRBD2 spans 6 bases. The junction carries 13 bases between V and J, which are trimmed by 3 bases and 2 bases respectively. Based on the germline V gene, the CDR1 and CDR2 sequences are SGDLS and YYNGEE. The CDR3 numbers 15 residues from cysteine through phenylalanine. Kept here is only the CDR3 DNA, which spans 45 bases and is read in frame from base 1.